Reported below is one T cell receptor beta chain. Its antigen is currently not known. One base away there is no much larger clone; base qualities are not given. These data belong to a study of T cell responses to AZD1222 COVID-19 vaccine (dated by TCRdb to the early 2020s). With regard to the full study: TCR sequencing covered some 240 trial participants: about 210 given two doses of AZD1222 and 26 given two doses of MenACWY control vaccine. Trial participants were enrolled by age into subgroups of 18-55, 56-69 and 70-plus years, and 148, 28 and 57 TCR-sequenced participants, respectively, were included in these subgroups.

Study-wide conclusions, independent of this receptor: Because no day 14 peak-response samples were available, repertoires were characterized only after the peak T cell response. Only 5 to 7 AZD1222 recipients were SARS-CoV-2 seropositive at baseline, limiting conclusions about previously exposed vaccinees. In the small 56-69-year group, the increase in depth fell short of significance, most likely because of low power. Reportedly, almost half of the unique spike-specific TCRs recognized epitopes lying outside the regions that are mutated in the B.1.351 and B.1.1.7 variants. Participants were mostly white British and included more females than males, and it was suggested by the authors that clonal diversity may have been underestimated. A significant rise in spike-specific TCR breadth and depth was observed after two AZD1222 doses relative to day 0 and relative to MenACWY recipients. Vaccine-associated CD4 TCRs spanned the whole spike protein, with dominant responses in regions 160-218 and 743-854.

In the paper's terms, the time point label means: about 28 days (+/-7) after the second vaccine dose. AZD1222 recipients with second doses at about 4 weeks or about 12 weeks were pooled, because spike-specific TCR depth and breadth did not differ between schedules. Samples from vaccinated people were obtained from the UK trials COV001 and COV002, which included a single-blind randomized controlled phase 2/3 trial of AZD1222 (ChAdOx1 nCoV-19) in healthy adults. Trial participant PBMC samples were collected at day 0 and day 28 after the second dose for TCRbeta chain sequencing. The V and J ends are trimmed by 3 bases and 2 bases, leaving 11 bases between them. For CDR1 and CDR2, the germline V gene (reference sequence) lists LNHNV and YYDKDF. The CDR3 sequence holds 14 residues, the cysteine and phenylalanine included. The read is trimmed to its CDR3 DNA, 42 bases read in frame from base 1. The CDR3 regions of human TCRbeta chains were analyzed by immunosequencing. For the original study's pipeline: TCRs in the repertoires were compared against a reference library of SARS-CoV-2-specific TCRs that had been generated with the MIRA antigen-specificity platform. Breadth was defined as the fraction of unique TCRs that were SARS-CoV-2-associated. Depth was defined as the fraction of total T cells that were SARS-CoV-2-associated. Using the MIRA data, each spike-specific TCR was assigned both to the spike region to which the TCR was reactive and to a CD4 or CD8 class. Log10-transformed breadth and depth values were compared by one-way ANOVA with Sidak's multiple comparisons tests. The source is immuneACCESS, and TCRdb retained only in-frame sequences with V and J called. Part of the clones is not carried over; for the studies checked, unresolved V genes explain less than half of this, and the remainder is unexplained. V and J calls and clone size are copied from that table; D and trimming were computed from the DNA. The sample includes roughly 180,000 clones, with roughly 94% observed a single time. 1.3% of the sample comes from the top ten.

Recombination joined TRBV15 with TRBJ2-7; perhaps TRBD2 is the D gene, with 5 bases matching. The sequences come from peripheral blood, collected 28 days after the second AZD1222 dose. The clonotype originates from an adult who received the AZD1222 COVID-19 vaccine. The DNA sequence is TGTGCCACCAGCAGGGAGACGGAGGCCTACGAGCAGTACTTC. It specifies CATSRETEAYEQYF.